The next 32 T cell receptor beta chains were all read from a single sample in a study of cytomegalovirus exposure and HLA in healthy donors. This PCR relied on a set of 60 Vbeta primers and 13 Jbeta primers. This table comes from immunoSEQ multiplex PCR, and its TCRdb copy is limited to in-frame clones, with some not included. The sample includes 55,000 to 85,000 clones. The specimen sequenced was PBMCs. These receptors were obtained from a female donor in good health and CMV-seropositive.

The V and J genes are TRBV18 and TRBJ1-5; no definite D call. The germline gives CDR1 KGHSH, CDR2 LQKENI. This CDR3 is built from 13 residues. V dropped 3 bases and J dropped 5 bases, with 8 bases sitting between them. The CDR3 reads CASSPDRDQPQHF. Written as DNA, the CDR3 is TGTGCCAGCTCACCTGACCGGGATCAGCCCCAGCATTTT. The entire variable domain, with the rest obtained from reference TRBV18 and TRBJ1-5, is as follows: NAGVMQNPRHLVRRRGQEARLRCSPMKGHSHVYWYRQLPEEGLKFMVYLQKENIIDESGMPKERFSAEFPKEGPSILRIQQVVRGDSAAYFCASSPDRDQPQHFGDGTRLSIL.

The rearrangement links TRBV7-9 to TRBJ2-3; 9 bases map to TRBD1. Germline V gene lookup returns CDR1 SEHNR and CDR2 FQNEAQ (reference sequence). The CDR3 sequence is 16 residues long. Germline trimming cut 1 base from V and 4 bases from J; bases unmatched to any gene: 6. The CDR3 sequence is CASSLEGTGSADTQYF. In DNA form, the CDR3 reads TGTGCCAGCAGCTTAGAAGGGACAGGGAGCGCAGATACGCAGTATTTT.

The rearrangement links TRBV7-9 to TRBJ1-1, with D possibly TRBD1 on 5 matching bases. The CDR3 consists of 14 residues. The germline V and J ends were trimmed by 5 bases and 1 base, with 11 bases remaining between them. Germline assignment: CDR1 SEHNR and CDR2 FQNEAQ (reference sequence). CDR3: CASSVNGQNTEAFF. CDR3 nucleotides: TGTGCCAGCAGCGTGAACGGACAGAACACTGAAGCTTTCTTT. The variable domain in full, completed from reference TRBV7-9 and TRBJ1-1, reads DTGVSQNPRHKITKRGQNVTFRCDPISEHNRLYWYRQTLGQGPEFLTYFQNEAQLEKSRLLSDRFSAERPKGSFSTLEIQRTEQGDSAMYLCASSVNGQNTEAFFGQGTRLTVV.

This rearrangement joins TRBV28 to TRBJ1-2; perhaps TRBD1 as D (6 bases). The V gene lost 6 bases and the J gene lost 3 bases, with 17 bases spanning the gap. The CDR3 contains 15 residues. Per the germline V gene, CDR1 is MDHEN and CDR2 is SYDVKM. CDR3: CASSPIETGDYGYTF. CDR3 DNA sequence: TGTGCCAGCAGCCCCATAGAGACAGGAGACTATGGCTACACCTTC.

This chain links TRBV7-9 with TRBJ1-2; 9 bases align to TRBD1. With V trimmed by 4 bases and J by 7 bases, 7 bases remained unmatched. Looked up from germline, CDR1 is SEHNR and CDR2 is FQNEAQ (reference sequence). CDR3 length equals 14 residues. CDR3 nucleotide sequence: TGTGCCAGCAGCTACCCCGGGACAGGGAGTGGCTACACCTTC. Protein: CASSYPGTGSGYTF.

V is TRBV4-3 and J is TRBJ1-1, with TRBD1 identical over 7 bases. CDR1 LGHNA and CDR2 YSLEER come from the germline V gene. V shed 5 bases and J 4 bases; nucleotides not matched to a gene: 7. The CDR3 totals 14 residues. In DNA form, the CDR3 reads TGCGCCAGCAGCTCCCGGACAGGAGCCACTGAAGCTTTCTTT. It encodes CASSSRTGATEAFF.

V is TRBV4-2 and J is TRBJ2-7; TRBD2 matches 11 bases. V shed 0 bases, J shed 0 bases, and the junction held 7 bases outside the gene matches. CDR1 and CDR2 from the germline V gene are LGHNA and YNFKEQ. CDR3 length equals 18 residues. This CDR3 is CASSQELAGVLSSYEQYF. DNA for the CDR3: TGTGCCAGCAGCCAAGAACTAGCGGGAGTGCTCAGCTCCTACGAGCAGTACTTC.

The chain combines TRBV18 with TRBJ2-7; D may be TRBD2 (7 bases). The CDR3 runs to 14 residues. V was pared by 3 bases and J by 4 bases, with 13 bases between. Germline V gives CDR1 KGHSH, CDR2 LQKENI. The CDR3 bases are TGTGCCAGCTCACCGGCGGGGGCGGGATACGAGCAGTACTTC. It yields the protein CASSPAGAGYEQYF.

V and J are TRBV18 and TRBJ1-5, with D maybe TRBD1 (6 bases). Trimming left V 5 bases short and J 5 bases short, with 10 bases between. Germline-derived CDR1 and CDR2 are KGHSH and LQKENI. The CDR3 sequence is 13 residues long. For the CDR3, the DNA is TGTGCCAGCTCATCGCAGGGGTATCAGCCCCAGCATTTT. It translates to CASSSQGYQPQHF.

Concerning this clone itself: Other nucleotide sequences from this sample produce the same CDR3. The chain is built from TRBV27 and TRBJ1-1; D uncertain. Germline V gene lookup returns CDR1 MNHEY and CDR2 SMNVEV (reference sequence). V lost 3 bases, J lost 1 base, and 6 bases lay in between. The CDR3 sequence is 13 residues long. The CDR3 sequence is CASSLWQNTEAFF. Here the CDR3 DNA reads TGTGCCAGCAGTTTGTGGCAGAACACTGAAGCTTTCTTT.

The chain uses TRBV29-1 and TRBJ1-2, with 7 bases identical to TRBD1. The CDR3 is 12 amino acids. The V segment lost 7 bases and the J segment 4 bases; nucleotides outside the gene matches: 6. Per the germline V gene, CDR1 is SQVTM and CDR2 is ANQGSEA. The CDR3 protein is CSGGQTSYGYTF. DNA for the CDR3: TGCAGCGGGGGACAGACTAGCTATGGCTACACCTTC.

The chain recombines TRBV9 with TRBJ1-1; 7 nucleotides match TRBD1. CDR1 is SGDLS and CDR2 is YYNGEE in the germline V gene. The ends lost 3 bases at V and 7 bases at J; junction bases unmatched: 6. This CDR3 comprises 13 residues. The CDR3 region is CASSGQGQGEAFF. The DNA for the CDR3 is TGTGCCAGCAGCGGACAGGGTCAGGGTGAAGCTTTCTTT.

This chain uses TRBV6-5 with TRBJ2-1, with TRBD2 matching 7 bases. V shed 6 bases and J 1 base; nucleotides not matched to a gene: 3. Germline CDR1 and CDR2: MNHEY and SVGAGI. The CDR3 runs to 14 residues. This chain's CDR3 is CASSQRGSYNEQFF. CDR3 coding DNA: TGTGCCAGCAGCCAGCGGGGTTCCTACAATGAGCAGTTCTTC.

This chain joins TRBV5-6 and TRBJ1-2; TRBD1 aligns across 7 bases. V shed 2 bases and J 4 bases; nucleotides not matched to a gene: 20. The CDR3 runs 19 residues. CDR1 and CDR2 from the germline V gene are SGHDT and YYEEEE. The CDR3 sequence: CASSFHATGQPPPFYGYTF. The CDR3 region has the DNA TGTGCCAGCAGCTTTCACGCAACGGGACAGCCCCCTCCGTTCTATGGCTACACCTTC.

The V gene is TRBV6-1, the J gene TRBJ1-2; 10 bases align to TRBD1. Trimming took 3 bases from V and 3 from J; bases not matched to a gene: 13. The CDR3 totals 18 residues. Looked up from germline, CDR1 is MNHNS and CDR2 is SASEGT. The CDR3 bases are TGTGCCAGCAGTGAGGCCGGGGACAGGGGCTTCCTCGACTATGGCTACACCTTC. Its protein is CASSEAGDRGFLDYGYTF.

This chain links TRBV4-3 with TRBJ2-3, with D perhaps TRBD2 (5 bases). CDR3 length: 12 amino acids. V lost 4 bases to trimming and J lost 5 bases, with 7 bases between them. Germline CDR1 LGHNA, CDR2 YSLEER. As DNA, the CDR3 is TGCGCCAGCAGCCTTCGGGGAGATACGCAGTATTTT. Its protein product is CASSLRGDTQYF.

The genes are TRBV18 and TRBJ2-7, with 7 bases identical to TRBD1. CDR1 KGHSH and CDR2 LQKENI come from the germline V gene. The CDR3 totals 13 residues. V shed 5 bases and J 6 bases; nucleotides not matched to a gene: 7. The CDR3: CASSTTGSSEQYF. The DNA of the CDR3 is TGTGCCAGCTCAACGACAGGGAGTAGCGAGCAGTACTTC.

J is TRBJ2-3 and V is TRBV11-2, with 9 bases that match TRBD2. The V gene's germline CDR1 is SGHAT and CDR2 FQNNGV. Trimming at V came to 5 bases and at J to 5 bases, leaving 5 bases not matched to a gene. This CDR3 is 14 amino acids long. CDR3 bases: TGTGCCAGCAGCCAACGACTAGCGGAAGATACGCAGTATTTT. Translated, it gives CASSQRLAEDTQYF.

CDR3 in amino acids: CASSHGTSLSNEQFF. CDR3 coding DNA: TGCGCCAGCAGCCACGGGACTAGCTTGAGTAATGAGCAGTTCTTC. The chain links TRBV4-1 to TRBJ2-1; TRBD2 matches 9 bases. This CDR3 has 15 amino acids. Per the germline V gene, CDR1 is MGHRA and CDR2 is YSYEKL. Trimming at V came to 3 bases and at J to 7 bases, leaving 7 bases not matched to a gene.

The chain uses TRBV12-5 and TRBJ1-2; D not certain. The CDR3 length is 13 residues. Per germline, CDR1 LGHNT and CDR2 FRNRAP. The V and J ends lost 5 bases and 3 bases respectively, with 10 bases between them. The CDR3 nucleotides read TGTGCTAGTGGTACACAAACCGACTATGGCTACACCTTC. This sequence encodes CASGTQTDYGYTF.

J is TRBJ1-1 and V is TRBV18; D may be TRBD1 (5 bases). The CDR3 totals 12 residues. Trimming cost V 0 bases and J 11 bases, with 10 bases left between them. CDR1 KGHSH and CDR2 LQKENI come from the germline V gene. The CDR3 sequence is CASSPPARVAFF. The CDR3 nucleotides read TGTGCCAGCTCACCACCGGCCAGGGTTGCTTTCTTT.

The genes are TRBV6-5 and TRBJ1-6; weak D call: TRBD1 (5 bases). Germline values: CDR1 MNHEY, CDR2 SVGAGI. There are 13 residues in the CDR3. Trimming left V 2 bases short and J 10 bases short, with 9 bases between. In DNA, the CDR3 is TGTGCCAGCAGTTACCAGGGAACCTCACCCCTCCACTTT. It codes for CASSYQGTSPLHF.

For this clone: Its ends do not fully match the called genes, so a read error is possible. The chain uses TRBV7-9 and TRBJ2-3; 8 bases agree with TRBD1. This CDR3 has 15 residues. The germline CDR1 and CDR2 sequences are SEHNR and FQNEAQ (reference sequence). CDR3 sequence reads: CASSPQGAHADKQYF. DNA of the CDR3: TGTGCCAGCAGCCCGCAGGGGGCGCACGCAGATAAGCAGTATTTT.

The rearrangement uses TRBV7-9 and TRBJ1-1; D is unclear. V gave up 5 bases and J gave up 7 bases, with 5 bases separating them. Germline V gives CDR1 SEHNR, CDR2 FQNEAQ (reference sequence). The CDR3 consists of 10 residues. In DNA form, the CDR3 reads TGTGCCAGCAGCCCGGGTGAAGCTTTCTTT. This codes for CASSPGEAFF.

This rearrangement joins TRBV6-4 to TRBJ2-6; possible D gene TRBD1, 6 bases. Germline V gives CDR1 MRHNA, CDR2 SNTAGT. V was shortened by 10 bases and J by 0 bases, with 16 bases between the two germline ends. The CDR3 extends over 16 amino acids. Here the CDR3 reads CATSSGTTSGANVLTF. For the CDR3, the DNA is TGTGCCACCTCCTCCGGGACAACCTCTGGGGCCAACGTCCTGACTTTC.

This chain uses TRBV7-2 with TRBJ2-5; TRBD2 might be the D (6 bases). CDR1 is SGHTA, CDR2 FQGNSA, per germline. The CDR3 runs to 15 residues. V was trimmed by 3 bases and J by 9 bases, leaving 20 bases between them. CDR3 DNA: TGTGCCAGCAGCTTGGGCGGGGCGGGGCGTAGGGCCCAGTACTTC. It is translated as CASSLGGAGRRAQYF.

The genes are TRBV5-1 and TRBJ1-2; D is unclear. Trimming removed 4 bases at V and 4 bases at J, with 11 bases between. CDR1 SGHRS and CDR2 YFSETQ come from the germline V gene. This CDR3 has 13 residues. CDR3 DNA: TGCGCCAGCAGCCCAGACAAGACCTATGGCTACACCTTC. Its translation is CASSPDKTYGYTF. Together with reference TRBV5-1 and TRBJ1-2, the CDR3 gives the full variable domain: KAGVTQTPRYLIKTRGQQVTLSCSPISGHRSVSWYQQTPGQGLQFLFEYFSETQRNKGNFPGRFSGRQFSNSRSEMNVSTLELGDSALYLCASSPDKTYGYTFGSGTRLTVV.

The CDR3 is CASSDSGLPYEQYF. The CDR3 DNA reads TGTGCCAGCAGTGACTCAGGGCTCCCCTACGAGCAGTACTTC. The chain is built from TRBV6-1 and TRBJ2-7; tentatively, D is TRBD1 (5 bases). There are 14 residues in the CDR3. Trimming cost V 3 bases and J 2 bases, with 11 bases left between them. Germline CDR1 and CDR2: MNHNS and SASEGT.

The chain joins TRBV7-8 to TRBJ1-5; the D gene is possibly TRBD1 (5 bases). This CDR3 is 16 amino acids long. Looked up from germline, CDR1 is SGHVS and CDR2 is FQNEAQ. V was trimmed by 0 bases and J by 3 bases, leaving 12 bases between them. As DNA, the CDR3 is TGTGCCAGCAGCTTAGCCCGTGGCAGGGTCAATCAGCCCCAGCATTTT. It is translated as CASSLARGRVNQPQHF.

The rearrangement uses TRBV12-5 and TRBJ2-5; no firm D call. The germline V gene encodes CDR1 LGHNT and CDR2 FRNRAP. Trimming cost V 0 bases and J 4 bases, with 9 bases left between them. The CDR3 contains 14 residues. In DNA, the CDR3 is TGTGCTAGTGGTTTGGTAGTCGGTGGAGAGACCCAGTACTTC. Its protein is CASGLVVGGETQYF.

The V gene is TRBV6-1, the J gene TRBJ2-7; maybe TRBD2 (5 bases). V gave up 7 bases and J gave up 0 bases, with 7 bases separating them. Looked up from germline, CDR1 is MNHNS and CDR2 is SASEGT. The CDR3 consists of 12 residues. The CDR3 is CASIDYSYEQYF. Here the CDR3 DNA reads TGTGCCAGCATAGACTACTCCTACGAGCAGTACTTC.

The rearrangement links TRBV19 to TRBJ1-4; 8 nucleotides align to TRBD1. CDR3 length equals 13 residues. V lost 10 bases to trimming and J lost 8 bases; unmatched junction nucleotides: 9. The germline V gene encodes CDR1 LNHDA and CDR2 SQIVND (reference sequence). The chain's CDR3 is CATTDRADEKLFF. CDR3 coding DNA: TGTGCCACCACGGACAGGGCCGACGAAAAACTGTTTTTT.